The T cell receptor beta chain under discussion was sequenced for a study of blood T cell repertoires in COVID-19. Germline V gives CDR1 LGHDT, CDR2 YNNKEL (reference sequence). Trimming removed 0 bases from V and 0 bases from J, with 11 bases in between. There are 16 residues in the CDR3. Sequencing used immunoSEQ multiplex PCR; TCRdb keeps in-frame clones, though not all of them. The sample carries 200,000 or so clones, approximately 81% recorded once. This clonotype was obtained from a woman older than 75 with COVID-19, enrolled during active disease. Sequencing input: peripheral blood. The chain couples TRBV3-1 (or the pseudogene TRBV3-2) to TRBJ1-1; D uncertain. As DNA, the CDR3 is TGTGCCAGCAGCCAAGATGGGCCTTTATTGAACACTGAAGCTTTCTTT. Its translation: CASSQDGPLLNTEAFF.